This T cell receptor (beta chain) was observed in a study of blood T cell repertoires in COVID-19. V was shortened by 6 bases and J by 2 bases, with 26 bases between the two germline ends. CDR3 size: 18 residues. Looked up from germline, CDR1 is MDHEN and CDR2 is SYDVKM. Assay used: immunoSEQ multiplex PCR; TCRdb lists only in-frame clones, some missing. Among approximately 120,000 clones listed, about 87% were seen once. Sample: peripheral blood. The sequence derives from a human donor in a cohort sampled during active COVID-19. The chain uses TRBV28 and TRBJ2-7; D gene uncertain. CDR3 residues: CASSYGWWSSRSTYEQYF. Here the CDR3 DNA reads TGTGCCAGCAGCTACGGTTGGTGGTCGTCTAGATCCACCTACGAGCAGTACTTC.